This record concerns one TCR beta chain sequence. Its target is not known. The CDR3 is 14 amino acids. The germline gives CDR1 SGHVS, CDR2 FQNEAQ. With V trimmed by 1 base and J by 5 bases, 1 base remained unmatched. This record belongs to a study of cytomegalovirus exposure and HLA in healthy donors. Overall study context: The approximately 120 validation repertoires, a later analysis reported, used the same platform as the roughly 710 first-cohort repertoires.

Study findings and constraints: Whilst most TCR sequences proved rare, a subset of public TCRs occurred across many donors. The study put some 150 TCR beta chains on its list as cytomegalovirus-associated.

The donors were part of the validation cohort of roughly 130 subjects. That cohort was separate from the first cohort, which comprised under 750 subjects. Profiling relied on immunoSEQ multiplex PCR, and the TCRdb table lists in-frame clones only, not all of them. This sample has 150,000 to 200,000 clones, with around 90% found just once. This sequence joins TRBV7-8 and TRBJ2-2; 7 nucleotides line up with TRBD1. The origin of this receptor is a man younger than 35 in good health and CMV-seronegative. The sample comprised PBMCs. CDR3: CASSLDRGTGELFF. In DNA, the CDR3 is TGTGCCAGCAGCTTAGACAGGGGAACCGGGGAGCTGTTTTTT.